The next 5 T cell receptor beta chains were all read from a single sample in a study of graft-versus-host responses after intestinal transplantation. These TCRs' antigens remain unknown. Generated by immunoSEQ multiplex PCR, the TCRdb table keeps only in-frame clones and is missing some. The sample has about 93,000 clones; about 93% are singletons. The source material was unstimulated CD8+ T cells sorted from spleen or lymph node cells, sampled before intestinal transplant. All receptors derive from a human donor who received an intestinal transplant.

This clone showed up just a few times. This chain connects TRBV19 to TRBJ2-7, with 7 positions matching TRBD2. From germline, CDR1 is LNHDA and CDR2 SQIVND (reference sequence). The CDR3 loop spans 14 amino acids. J lost 2 bases, V lost 1 base, and 2 bases had no gene match. The CDR3, as DNA: TGTGCCAGTAGTATAGTGCGGGGGACCTACGAGCAGTACTTC. Protein: CASSIVRGTYEQYF.

V is TRBV19 and J is TRBJ2-1, with 8 bases aligning to TRBD2. Germline trimming cut 1 base from V and 4 bases from J; bases unmatched to any gene: 9. Germline CDR1 is LNHDA and CDR2 is SQIVND (reference sequence). This CDR3 is built from 17 residues. The DNA for the CDR3 is TGTGCCAGTAGTATAGGCTGGGGGACTAGGGGTTACAATGAGCAGTTCTTC. Translated: CASSIGWGTRGYNEQFF.

This chain links TRBV29-1 with TRBJ2-5, with 7 bases lining up with TRBD1. The junction had 7 bases not matched to a gene; V was cut back by 1 base and J by 5 bases. CDR1 is SQVTM, CDR2 ANQGSEA, per germline. This CDR3 is 14 amino acids long. The CDR3 reads CSVEAYRGLETQYF. CDR3 nucleotides: TGCAGCGTTGAAGCTTACAGGGGTTTGGAGACCCAGTACTTC.

The V call is TRBV5-6, the J call TRBJ2-2; no clear D. CDR1 SGHDT and CDR2 YYEEEE come from the germline V gene. Deletions cut 4 bases from V and 2 bases from J, with 6 bases between. The CDR3 runs 13 residues. In nucleotides, the CDR3 is TGTGCCAGCAGCGAGACTAACACCGGGGAGCTGTTTTTT. This codes for CASSETNTGELFF.

V gene TRBV5-1 combines with J gene TRBJ2-1; a weak D match, TRBD1 (6 bases). CDR1 and CDR2 from the germline V gene are SGHRS and YFSETQ. This CDR3 has 15 residues. Trimming pared 0 bases from V and 5 bases from J, leaving 12 bases between. The CDR3 nucleotides read TGCGCCAGCAGCTTGGTTGGGCAGGGGAACAATGAGCAGTTCTTC. This codes for CASSLVGQGNNEQFF.